There are many counts of the clone carrying this T cell receptor (beta chain). This sample is drawn from a study of spatial heterogeneity in lung cancer. The CDR3 covers 15 residues. V shed 8 bases, J shed 4 bases, and the junction held 13 bases outside the gene matches. Germline assignment: CDR1 SQVTM and CDR2 ANQGSEA. Time point given: sample taken at primary tumor resection. Each CDR3 protein gets one entry after TCRdb re-called the 5' RACE reads with MiXCR. The table records around 63,000 distinct CDR3 sequences, around 6% of them present only once. The TCR was taken from a female donor with early-stage non-small cell lung cancer. V and J are TRBV29-1 and TRBJ2-3, with 9 nucleotides matching TRBD1. Sequenced material: PBMCs, taken at surgery. CDR3 residues: CSLRGGQGSSDTQYF. DNA for the CDR3: TGCAGCCTCCGAGGGGGACAGGGTTCCTCAGATACGCAGTATTTT.